Listed below are T cell receptor beta chains from one sample, sequenced in a study of control samples from healthy donors and cancer patients. The data were produced by immunoSEQ multiplex PCR, yet TCRdb's version contains in-frame clones alone and is incomplete. The sample lists roughly 450,000 clones, approximately 92% occurring once. The sequenced material came from PBMCs. The receptors shown here come from a man between 40 and 49 years old with head and neck cancer. The conserved cysteine and the conserved F or W are not part of the CDR3 here. D genes are given only for firm matches.

cdr3_length	d_call	v_call	j_call	cdr3_aa
11	TRBD1	TRBV27	TRBJ2-7	ASRRDSTYEQY
16	NA	TRBV5-5	TRBJ1-5	ASSLVLSAFPTGQPQH
12	NA	TRBV28	TRBJ1-2	ASSLEVSTYGYT
12	TRBD1	TRBV6-5	TRBJ1-4	ASSRTGFREKLF
14	TRBD1	TRBV30	TRBJ1-2	AYRRDRGPTNYGYT
13	NA	TRBV14	TRBJ2-5	ASSQDWGYQETQY
13	NA	TRBV6-1	TRBJ1-4	ASSEEAGFGEKLF
14	NA	TRBV29-1	TRBJ2-6	SVDSQGTRGANVLT
12	TRBD1	TRBV7-9	TRBJ1-2	ASYSGGVDYGYT
14	NA	TRBV9	TRBJ1-6	ASSPLSGTSQSPLH
14	NA	TRBV11-2	TRBJ2-3	ASSFLEPGIADTQY
13	NA	TRBV7-2	TRBJ2-5	ASSLRRGFQETQY
12	TRBD2	TRBV27	TRBJ2-7	ASRGTSGPYEQY
13	NA	TRBV2	TRBJ1-4	ASSETGATNEKLF
12	NA	TRBV19	TRBJ1-5	ASSIDLRNQPQH
13	NA	TRBV19	TRBJ2-5	ASTTAAVRGETQY
12	NA	TRBV5-1	TRBJ1-2	ASSLVGGGYGYT
11	NA	TRBV6-4	TRBJ2-1	ASSDTANNEQF
13	NA	TRBV28	TRBJ2-7	ASSSNTPSPREQY
13	TRBD2	TRBV7-2	TRBJ2-3	ASRVAGLEADTQY
13	NA	TRBV21-1	TRBJ2-7	ASSKDQDETYEQY
11	TRBD2	TRBV27	TRBJ2-7	ASSYRGVYEQY
12	TRBD2	TRBV7-9	TRBJ2-5	ASSLGLGGETQY
12	NA	TRBV19	TRBJ2-1	ASSIVGVGDEQF
12	NA	TRBV23-1	TRBJ1-3	ARVGQSSGNTIY
16	TRBD1	TRBV5-1	TRBJ2-2	ASSSPKPGQGGTGELF
14	TRBD1	TRBV30	TRBJ2-5	AWLPSLGQVKETQY
11	NA	TRBV5-8	TRBJ2-7	ASSLERGEEQY
11	NA	TRBV7-9	TRBJ2-1	ASSLVRSDEQF
12	TRBD2	TRBV6-5	TRBJ2-7	ASSTGGGEYEQY
12	NA	TRBV5-1	TRBJ2-3	ASSLTESTDTQY
9	NA	TRBV28	TRBJ1-1	ASRGNTEAF
12	TRBD2	TRBV27	TRBJ2-7	ASSYASGSYEQY
15	TRBD2	TRBV18	TRBJ2-7	ASSPRWTSGSSYEQY
11	NA	TRBV28	TRBJ1-5	ASSLGRNQPQH
14	TRBD2	TRBV7-8	TRBJ2-1	ASSRALAGGQNEQF
12	TRBD2	TRBV30	TRBJ2-3	AWSVAGFTDTQY
13	TRBD1	TRBV5-4	TRBJ2-1	ASSRQGAQDNEQF
13	NA	TRBV7-7	TRBJ2-1	ASSKDRAGGNEQF
14	NA	TRBV4-1	TRBJ1-5	ANSQGADYSNQPQH
14	TRBD2	TRBV9	TRBJ2-6	ASSVEAGAGANVLT
13	NA	TRBV30	TRBJ1-4	AWSTHTGESEKLF
13	TRBD2	TRBV5-1	TRBJ2-5	ASSILPGGTETQY
9	NA	TRBV20-1	TRBJ1-1	SASLGEVAF
12	NA	TRBV7-3	TRBJ2-1	ASSSERNYNEQF
13	TRBD1	TRBV9	TRBJ1-2	ASSASDRGNYGYT
10	NA	TRBV30	TRBJ1-1	AWKDRNTEAF
11	NA	TRBV14	TRBJ1-5	ASSRGGNQPQH
13	TRBD2	TRBV5-4	TRBJ2-3	ASSLGLGSTDTQY
16	TRBD2	TRBV7-3	TRBJ2-2	ASSNRRAGGPRTGELF
13	NA	TRBV6-5	TRBJ1-3	ASSYSAVSGNTIY
14	TRBD1	TRBV27	TRBJ1-2	ASSSLRTGGLLGYT
14	NA	TRBV4-3	TRBJ1-1	ASSQGTQDWHTEAF
12	NA	TRBV9	TRBJ2-6	ASSVVVGTDVLT